Described below is a single T cell receptor (beta chain) sequence and its context. The antigen is unknown. This specimen comes from a study of OX40 agonist ivuxolimab in advanced cancers. Study background: Intravenous ivuxolimab at 0.01 to 10 mg/kg was given to patients every 2 weeks. Participants, 80% to 90% male, averaged about 59 years of age, ranging from 23 to 79. Partial responses occurred in three patients (one hepatocellular carcinoma, two cutaneous melanoma).

Only in-frame clones appear in the TCRdb table, and some are missing; sequencing was by immunoSEQ multiplex PCR. Here the sample spans about 96,000 clones, less than 95% being singletons. J was trimmed by 7 bases and V by 4 bases; bases with no gene match: 5. The CDR3 has 12 amino acids. Germline V CDR1 and CDR2: SQVTM, ANQGSEA. Overall study results and limits: Clonal expansion in partial responders at 0.1-3.0 mg/kg ranked among the lowest.

This receptor was taken from an adult with an advanced solid tumor such as melanoma, head and neck, liver or kidney cancer. Sequencing used CD4+ or CD8+ T cells sorted from blood, obtained in a trial of the OX40 agonist ivuxolimab. J is TRBJ2-7 and V is TRBV29-1; 9 bases match TRBD1. For the CDR3, the DNA is TGCAGCGTTGTCCCCGGACAGGGGGAGCAGTACTTC. Encoded protein: CSVVPGQGEQYF.